This entry describes one T cell receptor (beta chain). Germline V gene data show CDR1 as SQVTM and CDR2 as ANQGSEA. V was pared by 6 bases and J by 6 bases, with 12 bases between. This CDR3 comprises 13 residues. With a J-beta primer mix and a sample-barcoded 5' primer, a second PCR ran roughly 6 to 11 cycles. Every cDNA molecule bore a tag from a template-switch adaptor containing 12 random nucleotides. In TCRdb, the 5' RACE reads were re-called with MiXCR into one record per CDR3 protein. In the table there are over a million distinct CDR3 sequences, approximately 59% of which are singletons. This record belongs to a study of blood T cells in healthy people across ages.

The clonotype comes from a man aged 18 to 29 in good health. The J gene is TRBJ1-6, the V gene TRBV29-1, with D possibly matching TRBD1 (5 bases). Source material: blood. CDR3 sequence: CSVSGGVNSPLHF. For the CDR3, the DNA is TGCAGCGTCTCTGGGGGAGTTAATTCACCCCTCCACTTT. Complete variable domain (other parts from reference TRBV29-1 and TRBJ1-6): SAVISQKPSRDICQRGTSLTIQCQVDSQVTMMFWYRQQPGQSLTLIATANQGSEATYESGFVIDKFPISRPNLTFSTLTVSNMSPEDSSIYLCSVSGGVNSPLHFGNGTRLTVT.